The 23 T cell receptor beta chains below come from one sample, sequenced in a study of OX40 agonist ivuxolimab in advanced cancers. Data came from immunoSEQ multiplex PCR; TCRdb stores just in-frame clones and leaves some out. The sample includes about 80,000 clones, around 87% of them seen just once. Sequencing used CD4+ or CD8+ T cells sorted from blood, obtained in a trial of the OX40 agonist ivuxolimab. These receptors were collected from an adult with an advanced solid tumor such as melanoma, head and neck, liver or kidney cancer.

This clone was observed a single time. The J gene is TRBJ2-1, the V gene TRBV5-1; 8 bases line up with TRBD2. From germline, CDR1 is SGHRS and CDR2 YFSETQ. V lost 0 bases to trimming and J lost 3 bases; unmatched junction nucleotides: 2. The CDR3 has 15 residues. Here the CDR3 reads CASSLGRGVYNEQFF. Here the CDR3 DNA reads TGCGCCAGCAGCTTGGGGCGGGGGGTCTACAATGAGCAGTTCTTC. The full variable domain, in which reference TRBV5-1 and TRBJ2-1 provide the parts outside the CDR3, is KAGVTQTPRYLIKTRGQQVTLSCSPISGHRSVSWYQQTPGQGLQFLFEYFSETQRNKGNFPGRFSGRQFSNSRSEMNVSTLELGDSALYLCASSLGRGVYNEQFFGPGTRLTVL.

This clone was counted once. The chain employs TRBV10-1 and TRBJ2-3; no definite D call. Germline V gene lookup returns CDR1 WNHNN and CDR2 SYGVQD (reference sequence). The CDR3 loop spans 12 amino acids. V lost 0 bases and J lost 8, with 6 bases in between. DNA for the CDR3: TGCGCCAGCAGTGAGTCGTTGGGTACGCAGTATTTT. Amino acid sequence: CASSESLGTQYF.

The chain uses TRBV7-9 and TRBJ1-1; possibly TRBD1 for D (6 bases). The length of the CDR3 is 13 residues. Trimming stripped 1 base from V and 10 bases from J, with 13 bases between. Germline-derived CDR1 and CDR2 are SEHNR and FQNEAQ (reference sequence). This CDR3 reads CASSLGGAYVAFF. The CDR3 nucleotides are TGTGCCAGCAGCTTAGGGGGGGCTTATGTAGCTTTCTTT.

V is TRBV14 and J is TRBJ2-7; TRBD1 is a possible D gene (5 bases). Per the germline V gene, CDR1 is SGHDN and CDR2 is FVKESK. This CDR3 has 14 residues. V was trimmed by 1 base and J by 3 bases, leaving 10 bases between them. CDR3 in amino acids: CASSQGLQGYEQYF. CDR3 sequence (DNA): TGTGCCAGCAGCCAAGGATTGCAGGGCTACGAGCAGTACTTC.

V and J are TRBV6-5 and TRBJ2-7; D perhaps matches TRBD1 (5 bases). This CDR3 region has 15 residues. The germline V gene encodes CDR1 MNHEY and CDR2 SVGAGI. V was pared by 0 bases and J by 2 bases, with 11 bases between. The CDR3 DNA is TGTGCCAGCAGTTACTCCAGGGCGCTTACCTACGAGCAGTACTTC. This sequence encodes CASSYSRALTYEQYF.

This chain links TRBV25-1 with TRBJ2-4; D ambiguous. The CDR3 runs to 13 residues. Germline V gives CDR1 MGHDK, CDR2 SYGVNS. Trimming cost V 4 bases and J 1 base, with 5 bases left between them. CDR3 sequence (DNA): TGTGCCAGCAGTGTGGAGGCCAAAAACATTCAGTACTTC. It is translated as CASSVEAKNIQYF.

The chain has TRBV18 and TRBJ2-4; 9 positions agree with TRBD2. V lost 3 bases and J lost 7; bases outside the gene matches: 10. In germline, CDR1 is KGHSH, CDR2 LQKENI. The CDR3 consists of 16 residues. The CDR3 DNA is TGTGCCAGCTCACCGAAGACTAGCGGTTATGGGAACATTCAGTACTTC. It encodes CASSPKTSGYGNIQYF. Looking up the rest from reference TRBV18 and TRBJ2-4 gives the full variable domain: NAGVMQNPRHLVRRRGQEARLRCSPMKGHSHVYWYRQLPEEGLKFMVYLQKENIIDESGMPKERFSAEFPKEGPSILRIQQVVRGDSAAYFCASSPKTSGYGNIQYFGAGTRLSVL.

This rearrangement joins TRBV5-4 to TRBJ2-7, with 10 positions matching TRBD1. This CDR3 spans 14 amino acids. Per germline, CDR1 SGHNT and CDR2 YYREEE (reference sequence). Unmatched junction bases numbered 3, after V lost 2 bases and J lost 4 bases. The CDR3 region is CASSFGTGEYEQYF. The CDR3 DNA reads TGTGCCAGCAGCTTCGGGACAGGGGAATACGAGCAGTACTTC.

The chain joins TRBV9 to TRBJ1-1; no firm D call. Trimming took off 0 bases at V and 3 bases at J, with 9 bases between the two ends. The CDR3 consists of 14 residues. Germline V gives CDR1 SGDLS, CDR2 YYNGEE. CDR3 amino acids: CASSVGERYTEAFF. In nucleotides, the CDR3 is TGTGCCAGCAGCGTAGGGGAAAGGTACACTGAAGCTTTCTTT.

The chain uses TRBV28 and TRBJ1-6; TRBD1 might be the D (6 bases). The CDR3 sequence is 14 residues long. Germline V gives CDR1 MDHEN, CDR2 SYDVKM. V was cut by 3 bases and J by 13 bases, with 16 bases left in between. CDR3 in amino acids: CASSFRQGRLPLHF. CDR3 nucleotides: TGTGCCAGCAGTTTTAGGCAGGGGAGGTTGCCCCTCCACTTT. The full variable domain, its missing parts supplied by reference TRBV28 and TRBJ1-6, is DVKVTQSSRYLVKRTGEKVFLECVQDMDHENMFWYRQDPGLGLRLIYFSYDVKMKEKGDIPEGYSVSREKKERFSLILESASTNQTSMYLCASSFRQGRLPLHFGNGTRLTVT.

The chain links TRBV7-2 to TRBJ1-2; weak D call: TRBD1 (5 bases). The CDR3 consists of 16 residues. V was shortened by 1 base and J by 1 base, with 13 bases between the two germline ends. Germline V gives CDR1 SGHTA, CDR2 FQGNSA. CDR3 nucleotide sequence: TGTGCCAGCAGCTTAGGGGACGTCGGTCGTAACTATGGCTACACCTTC. Amino acids: CASSLGDVGRNYGYTF.

The rearrangement joins TRBV7-9 to TRBJ1-3, with TRBD1 matching over 10 bases. The CDR3 spans 18 residues. The germline CDR1 and CDR2 sequences are SEHNR and FQNEAQ (reference sequence). Losses at the gene ends were 5 bases for V and 0 bases for J; bases not matched to a gene: 10. CDR3 region: CASSPGQGVDNSGNTIYF. The CDR3 region has the DNA TGTGCCAGCAGCCCTGGACAGGGGGTCGACAACTCTGGAAACACCATATATTTT.

This clone was detected only a few times. In nucleotides, the CDR3 is TGTGCCAGCTCATTCACAGAGACCGGGGAGCAGTACGTC. This translates into CASSFTETGEQYV. The gene calls are TRBV18 and TRBJ2-7; D uncertain. This CDR3 comprises 13 residues. Between the trimmed V and J ends, which lost 5 bases and 7 bases, there was a span of 15 bases. CDR1 is KGHSH, CDR2 LQKENI, per germline.

The chain carries TRBV28 and TRBJ2-1, with 11 nucleotides matching TRBD2. The ends lost 7 bases at V and 5 bases at J; junction bases unmatched: 7. The CDR3 covers 15 residues. Germline-derived CDR1 and CDR2 are MDHEN and SYDVKM. The CDR3, as DNA: TGTGCCAGCACCCCGGGACTAGCGGCCAACAATGAGCAGTTCTTC. Its protein is CASTPGLAANNEQFF.

The V call is TRBV7-2, the J call TRBJ2-1; TRBD2 might be the D (5 bases). V was clipped by 1 base and J by 6 bases, with 13 bases between them. Looked up from germline, CDR1 is SGHTA and CDR2 is FQGNSA. The CDR3 contains 15 residues. CDR3: CASSLEVGVVNEQFF. CDR3 nucleotides: TGTGCCAGCAGCTTAGAGGTGGGAGTAGTCAATGAGCAGTTCTTC. Combining the CDR3 with reference TRBV7-2 and TRBJ2-1 gives the whole variable domain GAGVSQSPSNKVTEKGKDVELRCDPISGHTALYWYRQSLGQGLEFLIYFQGNSAPDKSGLPSDRFSAERTGGSVSTLTIQRTQQEDSAVYLCASSLEVGVVNEQFFGPGTRLTVL.

Only one count was recorded for this clone. The V gene is TRBV6-1, the J gene TRBJ1-5; the D gene is possibly TRBD1 (5 bases). Trimming stripped 6 bases from V and 2 bases from J, with 14 bases between. This CDR3 is 15 amino acids long. Germline CDR1 reads MNHNS; CDR2 reads SASEGT. CDR3 bases: TGTGCCAGCAGAAGTGGGGGGGGTGGCAATCAGCCCCAGCATTTT. It codes for CASRSGGGGNQPQHF.

The chain couples TRBV10-3 to TRBJ1-5; D call uncertain. This CDR3 has 13 amino acids. V gave up 4 bases and J gave up 1 base, with 5 bases separating them. From germline, CDR1 is ENHRY and CDR2 SYGVKD. The CDR3 DNA reads TGTGCCATCAGTGGGGGAAGCAATCAGCCCCAGCATTTT. This translates into CAISGGSNQPQHF.

The chain employs TRBV27 and TRBJ2-1; TRBD1 matches at 8 bases. Germline CDR1 is MNHEY and CDR2 is SMNVEV (reference sequence). CDR3 length equals 14 residues. V lost 6 bases, J lost 2 bases, and 3 bases stayed unmatched. CDR3 bases: TGTGCCAGCAGAAAGGACAGGGCCTACAATGAGCAGTTCTTC. Amino acid sequence: CASRKDRAYNEQFF.

V is TRBV28 and J is TRBJ1-1; 9 bases match TRBD1. This CDR3 contains 15 residues. The germline CDR1 and CDR2 sequences are MDHEN and SYDVKM. V dropped 4 bases and J dropped 3; count of bases not matched to a gene: 6. CDR3 in DNA: TGTGCCAGCAGTTCCACAGGGGGCCCAGACACTGAAGCTTTCTTT. Translated, it gives CASSSTGGPDTEAFF.

This clone has just one count. J is TRBJ1-6 and V is TRBV7-3, with D maybe TRBD1 (6 bases). CDR3 length: 13 residues. Germline V CDR1 and CDR2: SGHTA, FQGTGA. The germline V and J ends were trimmed by 6 bases and 10 bases, with 13 bases remaining between them. CDR3 loop: CASSFSGESPLHF. The CDR3 region has the DNA TGTGCCAGCAGTTTCTCAGGGGAATCACCCCTCCACTTT.

This chain links TRBV10-3 with TRBJ2-7; either TRBD1 or TRBD2 may fit D (6 bases each). The CDR3 has 13 amino acids. The germline V gene encodes CDR1 ENHRY and CDR2 SYGVKD. Trimming took 4 bases from V and 5 from J, leaving 12 bases between them. The CDR3 DNA reads TGTGCCATCAGTGGGAGGGGGGAGCACGAGCAGTACGTC. Encoded protein: CAISGRGEHEQYV.

The rearrangement links TRBV5-1 to TRBJ1-2, with TRBD1 matching 10 bases. CDR3 length: 15 amino acids. Germline loops: CDR1 SGHRS, CDR2 YFSETQ. V trimming: 3 bases; J trimming: 0 bases; junction bases outside the gene matches: 2. The CDR3 spells CASSSTGGTNYGYTF. The CDR3, as DNA: TGCGCCAGCAGCTCGACAGGGGGCACTAACTATGGCTACACCTTC. The full variable domain, its missing parts supplied by reference TRBV5-1 and TRBJ1-2, is KAGVTQTPRYLIKTRGQQVTLSCSPISGHRSVSWYQQTPGQGLQFLFEYFSETQRNKGNFPGRFSGRQFSNSRSEMNVSTLELGDSALYLCASSSTGGTNYGYTFGSGTRLTVV.

This clone was seen once. The rearrangement joins TRBV7-2 to TRBJ1-1; D remains unclear. Germline loops: CDR1 SGHTA, CDR2 FQGNSA. This CDR3 contains 15 residues. Trimming removed 0 bases at V and 1 base at J, with 9 bases between. CDR3 DNA: TGTGCCAGCAGCTTAGCTCTGGCAGGGAACACTGAAGCTTTCTTT. This encodes CASSLALAGNTEAFF.